This T cell receptor beta chain was captured by sequencing in a study of cytomegalovirus exposure and HLA in healthy donors. The overall study: The Caucasian-associated ancestry cluster contained 81% of the 300 to 400 genotyped donors.

The primer mix had 60 Vbeta and 13 Jbeta primers. Authors' data handling: Some 12 million shared chains were among the about 80 million unique TCR beta chains that a later analysis counted. Using immunoSEQ multiplex PCR, the repertoire was profiled, and TCRdb retains in-frame clones only, with some absent. Clone size and V and J calls were adopted from that table, with D and trimming inferred from the DNA. In the table there are under 200,000 clones, around 76% of which are singletons. Sequenced input: PBMCs. The TCR comes from a woman aged 30 to 39 in good health and CMV-seropositive.

The CDR3 sequence: CASSADLGTLGNEQFF. CDR3 coding DNA: TGTGCCAGCAGCGCGGACCTCGGGACTCTGGGGAATGAGCAGTTCTTC. The chain joins TRBV9 to TRBJ2-1, with D maybe TRBD2 (6 bases). Germline V gene lookup returns CDR1 SGDLS and CDR2 YYNGEE. The CDR3 is 16 residues long. Trimming took off 3 bases at V and 7 bases at J, with 20 bases between the two ends.